One sample yielded the 24 T cell receptor beta chains listed below, sequenced in a study of technical replicates of blood from a few donors. The table came from immunoSEQ multiplex PCR; TCRdb's copy has only in-frame clones and leaves some out. The table shows about 63,000 clones, with more than 75% occurring only once. The material sequenced was PBMCs. These receptors were obtained from a human donor in good health. Some clones in this sample may be carry-over from other donors' samples.

The genes are TRBV11-2 and TRBJ1-2, with D possibly being TRBD1 (6 bases). V was pared by 4 bases and J by 7 bases, with 16 bases between. From germline, CDR1 is SGHAT and CDR2 FQNNGV. The CDR3 is 14 amino acids. The CDR3 region is CASSSPKTGSGYTF. CDR3 nucleotide sequence: TGTGCCAGCAGCTCACCCAAGACAGGCTCTGGCTACACCTTC.

This chain joins TRBV7-2 and TRBJ2-7, with TRBD2 identical over 13 bases. The CDR3 is 16 amino acids. V shed 5 bases, J shed 2 bases, and the junction held 6 bases outside the gene matches. CDR1 is SGHTA and CDR2 is FQGNSA in the germline V gene. The CDR3 loop reads CASSRGLAGRAYEQYF. Written as DNA, the CDR3 is TGTGCCAGCAGCCGGGGACTAGCGGGACGTGCCTACGAGCAGTACTTC.

In DNA form, the CDR3 reads TGTGCCAGCAGCTTGACTCCATCCTCCTACGAGCAGTACTTC. It encodes CASSLTPSSYEQYF. This chain connects TRBV11-3 to TRBJ2-7, with D unresolved. Trimming took off 3 bases at V and 0 bases at J, with 9 bases between the two ends. The CDR3 extends over 14 amino acids. The germline V gene encodes CDR1 SGHNT and CDR2 YENEEA.

This rearrangement joins TRBV9 to TRBJ2-7, with D possibly being TRBD2 (6 bases). Trimming removed 0 bases from V and 2 bases from J, with 18 bases in between. The CDR3 totals 17 residues. CDR1 and CDR2 (germline): SGDLS, YYNGEE. CDR3 loop: CASSVAGSGVGPYEQYF. CDR3 nucleotides: TGTGCCAGCAGCGTAGCGGGGTCGGGGGTGGGCCCCTACGAGCAGTACTTC.

J is TRBJ2-6 and V is TRBV10-3, with 10 bases lining up with TRBD2. V trimming: 4 bases; J trimming: 1 base; junction bases outside the gene matches: 7. CDR3 length equals 18 residues. CDR1 is ENHRY, CDR2 SYGVKD, per germline. The CDR3 reads CAISVLLAGRSGANVLTF. The CDR3 DNA reads as TGTGCCATCAGTGTATTACTAGCGGGGAGGTCTGGGGCCAACGTCCTGACTTTC.

This clone has just one count. V usage is TRBV5-1 and J usage is TRBJ1-1, with TRBD1 matching over 12 bases. The CDR3 consists of 15 residues. V lost 4 bases, J lost 2 bases, and 3 bases stayed unmatched. The V gene's germline CDR1 is SGHRS and CDR2 YFSETQ. CDR3 sequence: CASSGGTGGNTEAFF. The CDR3, as DNA: TGCGCCAGCAGCGGGGGGACAGGGGGCAACACTGAAGCTTTCTTT.

The genes are TRBV7-9 and TRBJ2-2, with TRBD1 identical over 9 bases. Trimming cost V 3 bases and J 4 bases; bases outside gene matches: 6. Germline V CDR1 and CDR2: SEHNR, FQNEAQ (reference sequence). The CDR3 loop spans 16 amino acids. The CDR3 region is CASSFKTGGGTGELFF. As DNA, the CDR3 is TGTGCCAGCAGCTTCAAGACAGGGGGAGGCACCGGGGAGCTGTTTTTT.

The table lists this clone with a count of one. The chain is built from TRBV5-6 and TRBJ1-1, with unresolved D. Germline CDR1 is SGHDT and CDR2 is YYEEEE. This CDR3 contains 13 residues. The V gene lost 2 bases and the J gene lost 7 bases, with 12 bases spanning the gap. CDR3 bases: TGTGCCAGCAGCTTCGGCAGGCTAAGTGAAGCTTTCTTT. Its translation is CASSFGRLSEAFF.

V is TRBV7-6 and J is TRBJ2-7, with 8 bases matching TRBD2. Germline V gene data show CDR1 as SGHVS and CDR2 as FNYEAQ. The CDR3 runs 16 residues. Germline trimming cut 1 base from V and 2 bases from J; bases unmatched to any gene: 7. CDR3 DNA sequence: TGTGCCAGCAGCTTAGGACCCCCGGGGGGGACCTACGAGCAGTACTTC. This sequence encodes CASSLGPPGGTYEQYF. Full variable domain (missing parts from reference TRBV7-6 and TRBJ2-7): GAGVSQSPRYKVTKRGQDVALRCDPISGHVSLYWYRQALGQGPEFLTYFNYEAQQDKSGLPNDRFSAERPEGSISTLTIQRTEQRDSAMYRCASSLGPPGGTYEQYFGPGTRLTVT.

The table lists this clone with a count of one. The rearrangement joins TRBV23-1 to TRBJ2-3; 14 nucleotides match TRBD2. TRBV23-1 is an ORF; its function is uncertain. This CDR3 region has 21 residues. J gave up 6 bases and V 2 bases, and 19 bases lay outside the gene matches. CDR3 amino acids: CASSQELGLAGVAVLTDTQYF. In DNA form, the CDR3 reads TGCGCCAGCAGTCAAGAGCTGGGACTAGCGGGAGTGGCTGTTCTTACTGATACGCAGTATTTT.

This rearrangement joins TRBV5-1 to TRBJ2-1; D not resolved. The CDR3 spans 14 residues. CDR1 and CDR2 from the germline V gene are SGHRS and YFSETQ. Trimming left V 4 bases short and J 1 base short, with 9 bases between. CDR3 residues: CASSLDWSYNEQFF. The DNA for the CDR3 is TGCGCCAGCAGCCTTGACTGGTCCTACAATGAGCAGTTCTTC.

The CDR3 loop reads CASSLGEAGGPETQYF. In DNA, the CDR3 is TGTGCCAGCAGCTTAGGTGAAGCGGGAGGGCCGGAGACCCAGTACTTC. V gene TRBV7-7 combines with J gene TRBJ2-5; 10 nucleotides line up with TRBD2. Germline CDR1 and CDR2: SSHAT and FNYEAQ (reference sequence). The ends lost 1 base at V and 5 bases at J; junction bases unmatched: 7. This CDR3 contains 16 residues. The whole variable domain, remainder taken from reference TRBV7-7 and TRBJ2-5, is GAGVSQSPRYKVTKRGQDVTLRCDPISSHATLYWYQQALGQGPEFLTYFNYEAQPDKSGLPSDRFSAERPEGSISTLTIQRTEQRDSAMYRCASSLGEAGGPETQYFGPGTRLLVL.

The gene calls are TRBV30 and TRBJ1-2; the D gene is possibly TRBD1 (5 bases). The length of the CDR3 is 13 residues. Per germline, CDR1 GTSNPN and CDR2 SVGIG (reference sequence). Deletions cut 2 bases from V and 8 bases from J, with 15 bases between. The CDR3 reads CAWSRGFYGGYTF. Written as DNA, the CDR3 is TGTGCCTGGAGTCGGGGGTTTTATGGGGGCTACACCTTC.

The genes are TRBV18 and TRBJ2-3; 7 nucleotides align to TRBD1. Germline V gene lookup returns CDR1 KGHSH and CDR2 LQKENI. The V segment lost 4 bases and the J segment 0 bases; nucleotides outside the gene matches: 7. This CDR3 has 16 amino acids. CDR3 sequence reads: CASSLRDSSSTDTQYF. The CDR3 coding sequence is TGTGCCAGCTCACTCCGGGACAGCTCTAGCACAGATACGCAGTATTTT.

CDR3: CAWSTTGDEQYF. The DNA for the CDR3 is TGTGCCTGGAGTACGACAGGAGACGAGCAGTACTTC. The genes are TRBV30 and TRBJ2-7; a weak D match, TRBD1 (6 bases). This CDR3 has 12 amino acids. Between the trimmed V and J ends, which lost 2 bases and 5 bases, there was a span of 10 bases. Germline V CDR1 and CDR2: GTSNPN, SVGIG (reference sequence).

The chain joins TRBV5-4 to TRBJ2-7, with 10 bases aligning to TRBD2. In germline, CDR1 is SGHNT, CDR2 YYREEE (reference sequence). This CDR3 has 14 amino acids. The V and J ends lost 1 base and 4 bases, in that order; junction bases with no gene match: 2. The CDR3 region has the DNA TGTGCCAGCAGCTTGTCTAGCGGGGGATACGAGCAGTACTTC. Translating it yields CASSLSSGGYEQYF.

CDR3 sequence: CASSGTSGGPTYNEQFF. CDR3 in DNA: TGTGCCAGCAGTGGGACTAGCGGGGGTCCTACCTACAATGAGCAGTTCTTC. This chain joins TRBV6-1 and TRBJ2-1; TRBD2 matches at 13 bases. V lost 4 bases to trimming and J lost 2 bases; unmatched junction nucleotides: 5. Germline loops: CDR1 MNHNS, CDR2 SASEGT. The CDR3 consists of 17 residues.

The V and J genes are TRBV19 and TRBJ2-5; 10 bases match TRBD2. Germline V gives CDR1 LNHDA, CDR2 SQIVND (reference sequence). The CDR3 loop spans 13 amino acids. Unmatched junction bases numbered 3, after V lost 6 bases and J lost 5 bases. CDR3 coding DNA: TGTGCCAGTAGCAGCGGGGGGGCTGAGACCCAGTACTTC. It codes for CASSSGGAETQYF. Variable domain in full (rest from reference TRBV19 and TRBJ2-5): DGGITQSPKYLFRKEGQNVTLSCEQNLNHDAMYWYRQDPGQGLRLIYYSQIVNDFQKGDIAEGYSVSREKKESFPLTVTSAQKNPTAFYLCASSSGGAETQYFGPGTRLLVL.

This chain joins TRBV18 and TRBJ1-1, with 7 bases matching TRBD1. Germline V gene lookup returns CDR1 KGHSH and CDR2 LQKENI. The CDR3 contains 14 residues. The ends lost 3 bases at V and 8 bases at J; junction bases unmatched: 9. The CDR3 is CASSPSASQGEAFF. In DNA form, the CDR3 reads TGTGCCAGCTCACCTTCAGCGTCACAGGGGGAAGCTTTCTTT.

The V call is TRBV5-4, the J call TRBJ1-2, with D possibly matching TRBD1 (6 bases). V lost 9 bases, J lost 3 bases, and 15 bases lay in between. The CDR3 length is 13 residues. CDR1 and CDR2 (germline): SGHNT, YYREEE (reference sequence). The CDR3 loop is CATTGGQDYGYTF. CDR3 nucleotides: TGTGCCACCACCGGGGGGCAGGACTATGGCTACACCTTC.

J is TRBJ2-3 and V is TRBV7-9; 7 bases map to TRBD1. The CDR3 has 15 residues. V gave up 5 bases and J gave up 2 bases; unmatched junction bases: 7. Per germline, CDR1 SEHNR and CDR2 FQNEAQ (reference sequence). The CDR3 sequence is CASSTRQGHTDTQYF. CDR3 nucleotides: TGTGCCAGCAGCACCCGACAGGGACACACAGATACGCAGTATTTT.

The chain links TRBV5-1 to TRBJ2-2, with 8 positions matching TRBD1. The trim removed 5 bases at V and 6 bases at J, leaving 9 bases unmatched. Looked up from germline, CDR1 is SGHRS and CDR2 is YFSETQ. This CDR3 comprises 15 residues. The CDR3: CASSFTGGSAGELFF. CDR3 DNA sequence: TGCGCCAGCAGTTTTACAGGGGGGTCGGCCGGGGAGCTGTTTTTT.

The chain combines TRBV11-2 with TRBJ2-3; possible D gene TRBD1, 5 bases. This CDR3 has 12 residues. The germline V and J ends were trimmed by 7 bases and 10 bases, with 15 bases remaining between them. Germline V gene data show CDR1 as SGHAT and CDR2 as FQNNGV. The DNA for the CDR3 is TGTGCCAGCAACTTTGGGCAGGGCCCGCAGTATTTT. Translating gives CASNFGQGPQYF.

The V call is TRBV6-6, the J call TRBJ1-3; D might be TRBD1 (5 bases). In germline, CDR1 is MNHNY, CDR2 SVGAGI (reference sequence). V lost 0 bases, J lost 4 bases, and 13 bases lay in between. CDR3 length equals 16 residues. CDR3 loop: CASSYSKGQGGNTIYF. As DNA, the CDR3 is TGTGCCAGCAGTTACTCGAAGGGCCAGGGCGGAAACACCATATATTTT.